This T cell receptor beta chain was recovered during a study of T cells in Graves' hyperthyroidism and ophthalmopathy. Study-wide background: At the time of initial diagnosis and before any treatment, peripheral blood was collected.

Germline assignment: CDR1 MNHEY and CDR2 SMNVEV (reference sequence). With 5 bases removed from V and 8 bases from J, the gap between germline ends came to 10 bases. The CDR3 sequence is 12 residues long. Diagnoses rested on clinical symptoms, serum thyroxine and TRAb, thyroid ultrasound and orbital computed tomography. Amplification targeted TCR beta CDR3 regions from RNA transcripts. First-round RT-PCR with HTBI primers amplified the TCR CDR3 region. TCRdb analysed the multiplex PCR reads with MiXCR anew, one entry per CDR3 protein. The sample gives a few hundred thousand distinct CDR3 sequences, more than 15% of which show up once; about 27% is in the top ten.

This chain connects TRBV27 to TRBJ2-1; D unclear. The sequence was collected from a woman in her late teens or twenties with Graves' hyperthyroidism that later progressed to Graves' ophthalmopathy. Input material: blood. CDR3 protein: CASSPSVHEQFF. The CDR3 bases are TGTGCCAGCAGTCCGAGCGTACATGAGCAGTTCTTC.